This T cell receptor beta chain was observed in a study of a mutant IDH1 vaccine in newly diagnosed glioma listed by TCRdb under 2021. Context from the whole study: Vaccination was initiated 4-6 weeks after radiotherapy alone, or concurrently with temozolomide cycles in the chemotherapy-containing groups. Of the roughly 32 treated patients, about 62% were male and around 38% were female, and a mean age of roughly 40 years was recorded. Before enrollment, most patients had been given radiochemotherapy with temozolomide as standard therapy, while the rest had received either radiotherapy alone or temozolomide alone. The week-35 safety follow-up took place at visit V12, and the week-47 end of study took place at visit V13. Six visits were used for peripheral blood collection: V03 (baseline), V05, V07, V10, V12 and V13. For exploratory analyses, about two dozen treated patients had longitudinal TCRB deep sequencing done wherever samples were available. Points the paper makes about the study in general: Vaccine-induced immune responses across multiple MHC alleles were detected in roughly 94% of patients. The authors stated that sample limitations prevented analyses of patient blood samples from being reproduced. Selection of PBMC samples for TCRB deep sequencing was based on availability. No apparent relationship was observed between pseudoprogression and alterations in the top peripheral T cell clonotypes detected by TCRB sequencing.

Receptor amplification or capture employed the immunoSEQ multiplex PCR assay. Rearranged TCR beta chain sequences were amplified using the hsTCRB Kit according to the manufacturer's protocol. Sequencing of TCRB libraries was carried out on an Illumina MiSeq. On the authors' methods: The proprietary platform of the kit vendor was used for demultiplexing, trimming and gene mapping. TCRdb provides this immuneACCESS table in a form limited to in-frame rearrangements. Some clones are lacking; in checked studies, under half of them reflect an unresolved V gene, and why the rest are absent is not known. V and J calls and clone size are as listed in that table; D and trimming were resolved from the DNA. A total of about 48,000 clones appear in this sample, around four fifths of them only once. Over 6.5% of the sample is taken by the ten largest. The intended sense of this specimen's time point label: week 35, safety follow-up. Each vaccine dose was 300 ug of a 20-mer mutant IDH1 peptide in Montanide, given subcutaneously with topical imiquimod. Eight vaccinations were administered to patients in weeks 1, 3, 5, 7, 11, 15, 19 and 23, corresponding to visits V03 through V10. Donors had newly diagnosed WHO grade 3 or 4 IDH1-mutant astrocytomas with loss of nuclear ATRX. The samples were drawn from NOA16, a multicentre, single-arm, open-label phase I trial in Germany that tested a mutant IDH1 peptide vaccine in humans for the first time. Genomic DNA for TCRB sequencing was extracted from EDTA blood using the DNeasy Blood and Tissue Kit.

For this clone: Its recognized antigen is unknown. Base qualities are missing; no much larger clone stands one base away.

The germline V gene encodes CDR1 LNHNV and CDR2 YYDKDF (reference sequence). From the cysteine through the phenylalanine, the CDR3 covers 17 amino acids. The retained sequence is limited to the CDR3, 51 bases, with the frame set at the first base. V lost 0 bases and J lost 7 bases; the stretch between them is 18 bases long. The source is a man aged 40-49 years with glioma. This sequence uses TRBV15 and TRBJ1-4; no D gene call is confident. This specimen consisted of PBMCs, obtained from a glioma patient whose treatment included an IDH1 peptide vaccine. CDR3 region: CATSRDTGSGRGEKLFF. The base sequence is TGTGCCACCAGCAGAGATACCGGGTCCGGCCGGGGTGAAAAACTGTTTTTT.